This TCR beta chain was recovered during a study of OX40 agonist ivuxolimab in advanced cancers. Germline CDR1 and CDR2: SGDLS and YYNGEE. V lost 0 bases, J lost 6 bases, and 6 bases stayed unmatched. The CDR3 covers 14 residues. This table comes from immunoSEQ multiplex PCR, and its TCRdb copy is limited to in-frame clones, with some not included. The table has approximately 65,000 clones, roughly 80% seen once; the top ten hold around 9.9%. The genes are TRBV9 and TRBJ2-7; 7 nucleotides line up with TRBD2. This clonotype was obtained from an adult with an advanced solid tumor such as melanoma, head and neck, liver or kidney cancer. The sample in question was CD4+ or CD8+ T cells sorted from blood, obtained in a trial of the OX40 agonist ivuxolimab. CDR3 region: CASSVGGGSGEQYF. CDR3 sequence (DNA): TGTGCCAGCAGCGTAGGTGGCGGGAGCGGCGAGCAGTACTTC.